The subject of this entry is one T cell receptor (beta chain). What this receptor recognizes is not known. No base quality information exists; no much larger clone differs at one position. In the prospective study, participants were 18 to 89 years old, resided in around 25 geographic areas of the United States, and were enrolled through a virtual design. In the prospective study, participants were assigned to cohorts based on the clinical history participants reported in a screening survey and a study questionnaire. Recovered participants in ImmuneRACE Cohort 3 were defined by two consecutive negative NP/OP PCR tests, clearance by a healthcare professional, or resolution of symptoms. In the prospective study, mobile phlebotomists collected whole blood, serum and a nasopharyngeal or oropharyngeal swab from each participant. Additional blood draws and questionnaires over an approximately two-month period could optionally be provided by prospective study participants. Before DNA extraction, blood samples from the prospective study were shipped at room temperature or frozen.

The record originates from a study of blood T cell repertoires in COVID-19 (dated by TCRdb to 2018 to 2021). Looking at the study overall: Samples from collaborators originated in the United States, Italy and Spain and spanned both the acute and convalescent phases of COVID-19. Subjects who had been exposed to COVID-19, were actively infected with it, or had recovered from it provided the deeply sampled blood TCRbeta repertoires that made up the dataset. The repertoires were released in a freely available public database intended as a resource for research on the immune response to SARS-CoV-2. The samples were drawn from two sources: the first 160 participants of the ongoing ImmuneRACE study, and 1,000 to 1,500 subjects contributed by 6 global collaborators. Nearly every sample came with metadata listing a de-identified subject ID, COVID-19 status, age in years and sex. Where available, HLA class I and class II types were obtained from metadata supplied by the sample provider rather than from assay-based typing. The material from the prospective study consisted of cDNA or gDNA derived from T cells, B-cell-depleted T cells, or PBMCs. General conclusions and limits of the study: The amount of clinical and demographic metadata varied by source and participant and was provided uncurated.

TCRbeta CDR3 regions were amplified from genomic DNA using the immunoSEQ Assay, a bias-controlled multiplex PCR. Concerning the study's data processing: The number of nucleated cells in each sample was estimated by amplification of reference gene primers within the assay. Sequence reads were collapsed and filtered to measure the absolute abundance of every unique TCRbeta CDR3 rearrangement. For each sample, productive Simpson clonality was calculated as the square root of Simpson's diversity index across productive rearrangements. This immuneACCESS table, as held by TCRdb, lists in-frame sequences with V and J called but not all clones. Of the missing ones, under half trace to an unresolved V gene in checked studies; the others have no known cause. V and J calls and clone size come straight from that table; D and trimming were deduced from the DNA. For this sample the table gives roughly 250,000 clones, of which about 90% were detected only once. The top ten clonotypes cover 1.5% to 2% of the sample.

Unmatched junction bases come to 8, with V trimmed by 3 bases and J by 7 bases. CDR1 LGHDT and CDR2 YNNKEL were looked up in the germline V gene (reference sequence). Including cysteine and phenylalanine, the CDR3 has 14 amino acids. The sequence is cut down to CDR3 DNA, 42 bases in frame from base 1. The sequence is built from TRBV3-1 (or the pseudogene TRBV3-2) and TRBJ1-1, and TRBD1 aligns with 7 junction nucleotides. The material sequenced was PBMCs or T cells enriched from blood (not recorded which). The sequence derives from a woman between 18 and 29 years old who had recovered from COVID-19. The CDR3 protein: CASSHHGTAGEAFF. The DNA sequence follows: TGTGCCAGCAGCCATCACGGGACAGCAGGTGAAGCTTTCTTT.